The source of this T cell receptor (beta chain) is a study of blood T cell repertoires in COVID-19. Study-level information: The origin of the acute and convalescent COVID-19 samples was the United States, Italy and Spain. T cells, B-cell-depleted T cells, or PBMCs provided the cDNA or gDNA that served as material.

Participants reported their clinical history, and cohort assignment relied on those reports. Authors' processing steps: Quantification of nucleated cells was approximated via reference gene primer amplification. The data were produced by immunoSEQ multiplex PCR, yet TCRdb's version contains in-frame clones alone and is incomplete. V, J and clone size were drawn from that table, and D and trimming were deduced from the DNA. The sample holds 260,000 or so clones; around 84% are singletons and the top ten take around 15%. Sequenced input: PBMCs or T cells enriched from blood (not recorded which). This sequence originates from a man younger than 35 who had recovered from COVID-19.

CDR3: CASSLEGPGANVLTF. CDR3 in DNA: TGCGCCAGCAGCTTGGAGGGGCCTGGGGCCAACGTCCTGACTTTC. V is TRBV5-1 and J is TRBJ2-6; D may be TRBD1 (5 bases). CDR3 length equals 15 residues. Germline CDR1 and CDR2: SGHRS and YFSETQ. V lost 0 bases and J 2 bases, leaving 6 bases between the germline ends.